Detailed here is one T cell receptor (beta chain). Its target is unknown. These data come from a study of T cell repertoires in cytomegalovirus infection. The study, taken as a whole, reports: There were carriers of CMV plus the relevant HLA, and cumulative public TCR beta family frequency identified them.

The trim removed 3 bases at V and 4 bases at J, leaving 7 bases unmatched. The CDR3 is made up of 16 amino acids. The germline V gene has CDR1 PRHDT and CDR2 FYEKMQ (reference sequence). TCRdb reanalysed the reads using MiXCR and keeps one entry per CDR3 protein. The table has approximately 990,000 distinct CDR3 sequences, approximately 30% seen once. Sequences were derived from cultured CD8+ T cells from PBMCs, sampled from culture after CMV antigen stimulation. The chain links TRBV13 to TRBJ2-7; 12 bases are shared with TRBD2. The TCR was taken from a human donor in good health (CMV status not recorded). Some clones in this sample may be carry-over from other donors' samples. The CDR3 spells CASSFRTSGELYEQYF. CDR3 nucleotides: TGTGCCAGCAGCTTTCGGACTAGCGGGGAACTATACGAGCAGTACTTC.